This T cell receptor (beta chain) originates from a study of OX40 agonist ivuxolimab in advanced cancers. TCRdb's table, derived via immunoSEQ multiplex PCR, lists solely in-frame clones and lacks some. The repertoire has roughly 86,000 clones, roughly 85% of them found once; the top ten carry approximately 1.9%. The specimen was CD4+ or CD8+ T cells sorted from blood, collected in a trial of the OX40 agonist ivuxolimab. This TCR was recovered from an adult with an advanced solid tumor such as melanoma, head and neck, liver or kidney cancer.

Written as DNA, the CDR3 is TGTGCCAGCTCACTGGGACAGGGTCACTCTCAGCCCCAGCATTTT. Amino acids: CASSLGQGHSQPQHF. The chain employs TRBV18 and TRBJ1-5; 9 bases match TRBD1. The CDR3 runs to 15 residues. The ends lost 4 bases at V and 6 bases at J; junction bases unmatched: 7. From germline, CDR1 is KGHSH and CDR2 LQKENI.